This T cell receptor (beta chain) was recorded in a study of cytomegalovirus exposure and HLA in healthy donors. The wider study: As released early, the data held 80 million to 90 million unique TCRs from HLA-typed donors. Study-wide points: In a later analysis, compared with equally common non-associated chains, HLA-associated beta chains were more expanded. Links to common viral pathogens appeared, in a later analysis, for several of the most significant clusters. After further analysis at a later stage, 15,000 to 20,000 TCR beta sequences were associated with HLA alleles at 0.05 false discovery rate.

To note about this clone: What it binds is not known.

The germline V gene has CDR1 SGHTA and CDR2 FQGNSA. The ends lost 0 bases at V and 7 bases at J; junction bases unmatched: 9. The CDR3 sequence is 18 residues long. Vbeta (60) and Jbeta (13) primers were used in the PCR. Repertoires were generated with immunoSEQ multiplex PCR, while TCRdb's copy carries only in-frame clones and drops some. The sample records fewer than 250,000 clones, about 90% being singletons. Material: PBMCs. The rearrangement joins TRBV7-2 to TRBJ2-2; 12 nucleotides line up with TRBD2. The origin of this receptor is a boy between 2 and 10 years old in good health and CMV-seronegative. CDR3 DNA: TGTGCCAGCAGCTTAGCGCGGCTAGCGGGGGGGTATGTCGGGGAGCTGTTTTTT. It translates to CASSLARLAGGYVGELFF. Based on the CDR3 plus reference TRBV7-2 and TRBJ2-2, the full variable domain is GAGVSQSPSNKVTEKGKDVELRCDPISGHTALYWYRQSLGQGLEFLIYFQGNSAPDKSGLPSDRFSAERTGGSVSTLTIQRTQQEDSAVYLCASSLARLAGGYVGELFFGEGSRLTVL.